Many counts were recorded for the clone carrying this T cell receptor beta chain. Its antigen is not identified. Arm-PCR of CDR3 regions with iRepertoire HTBI primers generated TCR beta libraries. In the source study's methods: Samples jointly harbored roughly 60 TRBV and 12 to 15 TRBJ segments. TCRdb recomputed calls from the multiplex PCR reads with MiXCR, one row per CDR3 protein. The V and J calls follow TCRdb's processing rather than the paper's. This sample carries 450,000 or so distinct CDR3 sequences, approximately 23% of them seen once, and the ten largest clones take about an eighth. Per germline, CDR1 SGHTA and CDR2 FQGNSA. V was pared by 3 bases and J by 1 base, with 11 bases of the junction left unmatched. CDR3 length: 18 residues. The sample originates from a study of regulatory T cells in long-lasting Graves disease. Regarding time point: persistent/refractory GD, antithyroid drugs over 5 years with positive TRAb. Construction of the TCR library relied on RNA isolated from PBMCs.

General study results and limits: Researchers reported studying only peripheral blood, not thyroid tissue. Sample size, which was small, may have reduced accuracy.

The rearrangement uses TRBV7-2 and TRBJ2-3, with 9 bases fitting TRBD2. The source is a female donor with Graves disease. The sequencing used peripheral blood mononuclear cells (PBMCs), collected when the disease was refractory, from a patient treated with antithyroid drugs. The CDR3 coding sequence is TGTGCCAGCAGCTTTCCCCGGGGAGCGGGGGGAGGCACAGATACGCAGTATTTT. It is translated as CASSFPRGAGGGTDTQYF.